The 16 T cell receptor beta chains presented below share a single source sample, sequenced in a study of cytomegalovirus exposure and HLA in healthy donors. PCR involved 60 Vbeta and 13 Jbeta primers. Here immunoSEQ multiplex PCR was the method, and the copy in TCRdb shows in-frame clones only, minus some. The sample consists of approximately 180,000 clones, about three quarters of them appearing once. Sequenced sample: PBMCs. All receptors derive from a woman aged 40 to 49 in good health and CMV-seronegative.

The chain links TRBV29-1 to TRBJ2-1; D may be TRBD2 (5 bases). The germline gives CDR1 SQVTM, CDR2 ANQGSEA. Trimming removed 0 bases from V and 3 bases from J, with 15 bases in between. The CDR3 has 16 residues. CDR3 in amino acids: CSVEDQRGISYNEQFF. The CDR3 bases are TGCAGCGTTGAAGATCAGCGAGGGATTAGCTACAATGAGCAGTTCTTC.

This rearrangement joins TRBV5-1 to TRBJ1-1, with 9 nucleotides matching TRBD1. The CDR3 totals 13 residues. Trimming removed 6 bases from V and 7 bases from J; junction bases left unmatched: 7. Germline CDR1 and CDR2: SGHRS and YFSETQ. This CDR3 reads CASTETGGIEAFF. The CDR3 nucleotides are TGCGCCAGCACGGAGACAGGGGGAATTGAAGCTTTCTTT. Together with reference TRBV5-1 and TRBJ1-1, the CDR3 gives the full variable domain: KAGVTQTPRYLIKTRGQQVTLSCSPISGHRSVSWYQQTPGQGLQFLFEYFSETQRNKGNFPGRFSGRQFSNSRSEMNVSTLELGDSALYLCASTETGGIEAFFGQGTRLTVV.

The CDR3 DNA is TGTGCCAGCTCACCACTCCGGGAACAAGAGACCCAGTACTTC. It translates to CASSPLREQETQYF. The chain links TRBV18 to TRBJ2-5; maybe TRBD2 (5 bases). Trimming shortened V by 1 base and J by 2 bases, and 8 bases separated the two germline ends. The germline V gene encodes CDR1 KGHSH and CDR2 LQKENI. CDR3 length: 14 residues.

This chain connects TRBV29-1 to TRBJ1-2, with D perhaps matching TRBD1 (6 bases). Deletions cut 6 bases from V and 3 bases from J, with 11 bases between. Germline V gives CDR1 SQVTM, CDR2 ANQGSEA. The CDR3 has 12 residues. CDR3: CSVDRFDYGYTF. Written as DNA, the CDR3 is TGCAGCGTCGACAGGTTTGACTATGGCTACACCTTC.

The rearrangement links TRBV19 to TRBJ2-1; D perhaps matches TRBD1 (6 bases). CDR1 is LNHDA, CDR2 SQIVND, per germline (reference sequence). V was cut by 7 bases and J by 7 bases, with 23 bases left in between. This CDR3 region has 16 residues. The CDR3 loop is CASKRFGATRGNEQFF. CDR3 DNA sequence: TGTGCCAGTAAGCGTTTCGGAGCGACAAGGGGGAATGAGCAGTTCTTC.

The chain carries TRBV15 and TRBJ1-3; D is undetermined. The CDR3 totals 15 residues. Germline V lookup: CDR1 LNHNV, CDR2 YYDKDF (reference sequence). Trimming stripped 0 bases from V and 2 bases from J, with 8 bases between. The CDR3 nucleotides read TGTGCCACCAGCAGAGATATAGATCCTGGAAACACCATATATTTT. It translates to CATSRDIDPGNTIYF.

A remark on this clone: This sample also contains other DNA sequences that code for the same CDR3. The CDR3 coding sequence is TGTGCCAGCAGCGTGACAGGGTCCTACGAGCAGTACTTC. As protein: CASSVTGSYEQYF. J is TRBJ2-7 and V is TRBV9; 7 bases agree with TRBD1. The CDR3 extends over 13 amino acids. With V trimmed by 2 bases and J by 1 base, 0 bases remained unmatched. The germline gives CDR1 SGDLS, CDR2 YYNGEE.

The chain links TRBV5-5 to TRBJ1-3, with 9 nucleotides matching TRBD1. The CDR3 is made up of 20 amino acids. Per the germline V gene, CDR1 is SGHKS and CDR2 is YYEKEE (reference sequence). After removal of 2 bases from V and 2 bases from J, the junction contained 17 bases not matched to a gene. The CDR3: CASSLGAGSGQGSAGNTIYF. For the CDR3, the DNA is TGTGCCAGCAGCTTAGGGGCTGGCTCGGGACAGGGTAGTGCTGGAAACACCATATATTTT.

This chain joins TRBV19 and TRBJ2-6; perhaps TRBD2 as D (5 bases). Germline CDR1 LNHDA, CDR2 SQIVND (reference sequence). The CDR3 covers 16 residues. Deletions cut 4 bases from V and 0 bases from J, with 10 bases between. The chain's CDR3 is CASSTGRDSGANVLTF. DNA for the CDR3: TGTGCCAGTAGTACCGGACGGGACTCTGGGGCCAACGTCCTGACTTTC.

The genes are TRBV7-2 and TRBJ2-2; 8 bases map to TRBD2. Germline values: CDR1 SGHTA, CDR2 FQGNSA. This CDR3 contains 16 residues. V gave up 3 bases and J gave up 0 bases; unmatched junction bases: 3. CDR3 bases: TGTGCCAGCAGCTTCGAGACTAGCGCGAACACCGGGGAGCTGTTTTTT. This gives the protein CASSFETSANTGELFF.

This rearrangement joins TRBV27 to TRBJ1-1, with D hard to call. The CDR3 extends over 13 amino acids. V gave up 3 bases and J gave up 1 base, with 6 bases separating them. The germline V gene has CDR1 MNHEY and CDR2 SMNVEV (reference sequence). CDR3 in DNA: TGTGCCAGCAGTTTGGAGGCGAACACTGAAGCTTTCTTT. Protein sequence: CASSLEANTEAFF.

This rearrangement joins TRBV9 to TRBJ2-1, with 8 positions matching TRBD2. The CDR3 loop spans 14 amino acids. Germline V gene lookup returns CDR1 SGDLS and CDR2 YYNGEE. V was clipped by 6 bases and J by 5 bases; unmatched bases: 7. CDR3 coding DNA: TGTGCCAGCAAGGCTAGCGGGCAACACAATGAGCAGTTCTTC. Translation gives CASKASGQHNEQFF.

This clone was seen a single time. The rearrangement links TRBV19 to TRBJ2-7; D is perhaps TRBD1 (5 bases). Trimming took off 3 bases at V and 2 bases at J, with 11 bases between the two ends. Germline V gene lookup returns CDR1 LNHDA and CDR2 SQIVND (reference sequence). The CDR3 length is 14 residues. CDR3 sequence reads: CASSIRQGTYEQYF. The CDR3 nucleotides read TGTGCCAGTAGTATCAGGCAGGGTACCTACGAGCAGTACTTC. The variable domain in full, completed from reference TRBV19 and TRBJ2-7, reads DGGITQSPKYLFRKEGQNVTLSCEQNLNHDAMYWYRQDPGQGLRLIYYSQIVNDFQKGDIAEGYSVSREKKESFPLTVTSAQKNPTAFYLCASSIRQGTYEQYFGPGTRLTVT.

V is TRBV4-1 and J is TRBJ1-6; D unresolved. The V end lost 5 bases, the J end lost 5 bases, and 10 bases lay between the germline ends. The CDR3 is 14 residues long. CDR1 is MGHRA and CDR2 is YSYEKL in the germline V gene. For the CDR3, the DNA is TGCGCCAGCAGCTCCTCCACAGATAATTCACCCCTCCACTTT. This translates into CASSSSTDNSPLHF.

CDR3 protein: CASRGTGARREAFF. As DNA, the CDR3 is TGTGCCAGCAGGGGGACAGGGGCGCGGAGGGAAGCTTTCTTT. The chain combines TRBV28 with TRBJ1-1; TRBD1 matches 10 bases. This CDR3 contains 14 residues. The junction had 9 bases not matched to a gene; V was cut back by 6 bases and J by 8 bases. Germline V gene sequence: CDR1 MDHEN, CDR2 SYDVKM.

The CDR3 DNA is TGTGCCGGGACAGGGGGCTCCTACGAGCAGTACTTC. This translates into CAGTGGSYEQYF. The chain combines TRBV30 with TRBJ2-7; 11 nucleotides line up with TRBD1. V lost 8 bases, J lost 0 bases, and 0 bases stayed unmatched. The CDR3 loop spans 12 amino acids. Germline V CDR1 and CDR2: GTSNPN, SVGIG (reference sequence).